This T cell receptor (beta chain) comes out of a study of CD8+ T cells in alopecia areata. RNA extraction and reverse transcription yielded cDNA as sequencing template. Sequencing was performed with immunoSEQ multiplex PCR; in TCRdb, only in-frame clones are kept and a portion is missing. Of approximately 150,000 clones listed, approximately 57% are singletons. Germline V lookup: CDR1 MGHDK, CDR2 SYGVNS. V was pared by 2 bases and J by 0 bases, with 8 bases between. The CDR3 sequence is 14 residues long. Treatment defined: oral pan-JAK inhibitor, 5-10 mg twice daily. This TCR was sampled from a human donor with alopecia areata. The chain uses TRBV25-1 and TRBJ2-7; D is ambiguous. The starting material was CD4+ T cells sorted from blood, obtained at week 24, from a patient treated with tofacitinib. The CDR3 bases are TGTGCCAGCAGTGAAGATGCATACTCCTACGAGCAGTACTTC. Protein: CASSEDAYSYEQYF.